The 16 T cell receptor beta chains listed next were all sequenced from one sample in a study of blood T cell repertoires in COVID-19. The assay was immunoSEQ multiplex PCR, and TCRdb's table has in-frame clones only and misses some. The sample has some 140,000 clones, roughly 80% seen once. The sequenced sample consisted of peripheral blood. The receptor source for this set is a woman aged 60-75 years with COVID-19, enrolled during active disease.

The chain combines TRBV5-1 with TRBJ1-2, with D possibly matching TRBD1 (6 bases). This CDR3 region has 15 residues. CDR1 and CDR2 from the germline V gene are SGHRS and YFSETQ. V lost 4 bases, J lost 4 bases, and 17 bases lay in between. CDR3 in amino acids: CASSPSPDRTYGYTF. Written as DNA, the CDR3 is TGCGCCAGCAGCCCCTCACCTGACAGGACCTATGGCTACACCTTC.

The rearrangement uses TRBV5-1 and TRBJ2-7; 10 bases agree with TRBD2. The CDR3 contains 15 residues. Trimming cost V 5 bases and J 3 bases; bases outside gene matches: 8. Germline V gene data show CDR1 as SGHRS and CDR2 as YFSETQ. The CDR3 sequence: CASSFTPSGSYEQYF. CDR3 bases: TGCGCCAGCAGTTTTACCCCTAGCGGGAGCTACGAGCAGTACTTC.

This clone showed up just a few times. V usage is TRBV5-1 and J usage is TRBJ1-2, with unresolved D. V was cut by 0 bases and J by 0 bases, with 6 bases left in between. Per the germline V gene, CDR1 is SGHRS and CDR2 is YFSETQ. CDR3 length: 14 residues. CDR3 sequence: CASSLDTSNYGYTF. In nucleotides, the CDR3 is TGCGCCAGCAGCTTGGACACCTCTAACTATGGCTACACCTTC.

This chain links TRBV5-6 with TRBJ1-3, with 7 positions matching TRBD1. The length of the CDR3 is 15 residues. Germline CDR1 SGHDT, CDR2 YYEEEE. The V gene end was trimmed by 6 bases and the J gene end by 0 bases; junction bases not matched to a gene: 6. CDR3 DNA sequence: TGTGCCAGCAATTCCGGGACAGCCTCTGGAAACACCATATATTTT. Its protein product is CASNSGTASGNTIYF.

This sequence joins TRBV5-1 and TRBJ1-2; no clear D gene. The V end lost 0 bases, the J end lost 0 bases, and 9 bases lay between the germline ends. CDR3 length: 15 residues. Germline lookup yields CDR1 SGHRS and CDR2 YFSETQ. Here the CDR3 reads CASSLVAATNYGYTF. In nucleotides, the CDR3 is TGCGCCAGCAGCTTGGTGGCGGCCACTAACTATGGCTACACCTTC.

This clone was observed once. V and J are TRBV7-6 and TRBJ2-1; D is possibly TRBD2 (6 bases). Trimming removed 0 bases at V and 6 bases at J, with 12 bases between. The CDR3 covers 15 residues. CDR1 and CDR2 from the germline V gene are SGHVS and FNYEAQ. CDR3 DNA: TGTGCCAGCAGCTTAGCCGGGGGACTCCCCAATGAGCAGTTCTTC. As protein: CASSLAGGLPNEQFF.

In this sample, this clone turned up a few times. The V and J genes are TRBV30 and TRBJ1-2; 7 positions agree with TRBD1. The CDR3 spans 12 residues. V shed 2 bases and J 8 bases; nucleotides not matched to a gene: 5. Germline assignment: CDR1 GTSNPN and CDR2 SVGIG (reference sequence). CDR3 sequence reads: CAWSTGAGGYTF. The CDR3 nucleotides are TGTGCCTGGAGTACAGGGGCAGGAGGCTACACCTTC.

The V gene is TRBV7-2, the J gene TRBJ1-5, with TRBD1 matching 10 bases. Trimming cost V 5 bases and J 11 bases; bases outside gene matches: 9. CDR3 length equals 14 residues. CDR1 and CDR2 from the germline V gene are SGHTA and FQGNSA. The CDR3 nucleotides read TGTGCCAGCAGCCTGGACAGGGGGGGCCCGACCCAGCATTTT. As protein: CASSLDRGGPTQHF.

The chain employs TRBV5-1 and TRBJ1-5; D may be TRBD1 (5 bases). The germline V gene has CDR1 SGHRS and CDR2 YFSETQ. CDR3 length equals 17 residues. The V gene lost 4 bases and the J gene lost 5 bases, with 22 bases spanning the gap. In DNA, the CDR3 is TGCGCCAGCAGCCCTCTTCCGGACACCGCCGAACATCAGCCCCAGCATTTT. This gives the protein CASSPLPDTAEHQPQHF.

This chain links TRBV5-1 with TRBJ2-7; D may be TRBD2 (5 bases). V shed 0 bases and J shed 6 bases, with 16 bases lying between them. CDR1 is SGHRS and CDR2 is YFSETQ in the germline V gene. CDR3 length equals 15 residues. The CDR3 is CASSLVASSGGEQYF. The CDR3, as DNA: TGCGCCAGCAGCTTGGTAGCTAGCAGCGGCGGCGAGCAGTACTTC.

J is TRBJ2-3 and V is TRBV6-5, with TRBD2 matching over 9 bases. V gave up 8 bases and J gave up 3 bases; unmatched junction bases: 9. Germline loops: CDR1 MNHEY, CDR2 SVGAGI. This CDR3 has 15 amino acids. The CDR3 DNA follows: TGTGCCAGCTATATCGGGACTAGCAGAACAGATACGCAGTATTTT. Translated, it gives CASYIGTSRTDTQYF.

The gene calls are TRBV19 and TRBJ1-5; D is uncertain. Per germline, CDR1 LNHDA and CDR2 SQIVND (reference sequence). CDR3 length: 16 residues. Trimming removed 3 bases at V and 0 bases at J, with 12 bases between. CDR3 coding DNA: TGTGCCAGTAGTATTGGAGGGCTTTATAGCAATCAGCCCCAGCATTTT. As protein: CASSIGGLYSNQPQHF.

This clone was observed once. Here the CDR3 DNA reads TGTGCCAGTGTCGGACAGCTTTATGGCTACACCTTC. Residues: CASVGQLYGYTF. This chain connects TRBV12-3 or TRBV12-4 to TRBJ1-2; maybe TRBD1 (6 bases). The CDR3 is made up of 12 amino acids. V was cut by 9 bases and J by 5 bases, with 13 bases left in between.

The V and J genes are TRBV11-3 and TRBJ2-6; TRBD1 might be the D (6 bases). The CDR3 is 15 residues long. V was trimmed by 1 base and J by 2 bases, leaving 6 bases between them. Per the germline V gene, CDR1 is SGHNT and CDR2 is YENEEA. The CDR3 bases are TGTGCCAGCAGCTTAGCAGGGGCTGGGGCCAACGTCCTGACTTTC. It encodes CASSLAGAGANVLTF.

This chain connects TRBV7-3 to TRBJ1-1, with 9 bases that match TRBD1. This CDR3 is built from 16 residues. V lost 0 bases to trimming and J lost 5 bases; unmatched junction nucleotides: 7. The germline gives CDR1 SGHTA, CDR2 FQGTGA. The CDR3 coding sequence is TGTGCCAGCAGCTTAACGGGGACAGGGAGTAGGACTGAAGCTTTCTTT. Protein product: CASSLTGTGSRTEAFF. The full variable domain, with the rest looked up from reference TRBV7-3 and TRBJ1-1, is GAGVSQTPSNKVTEKGKYVELRCDPISGHTALYWYRQSLGQGPEFLIYFQGTGAADDSGLPNDRFFAVRPEGSVSTLKIQRTERGDSAVYLCASSLTGTGSRTEAFFGQGTRLTVV.

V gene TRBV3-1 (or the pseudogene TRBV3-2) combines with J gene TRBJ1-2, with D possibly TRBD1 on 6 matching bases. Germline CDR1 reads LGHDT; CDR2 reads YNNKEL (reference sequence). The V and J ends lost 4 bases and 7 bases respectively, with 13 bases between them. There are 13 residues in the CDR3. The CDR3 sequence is CASSLVGGGGYTF. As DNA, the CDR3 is TGTGCCAGCAGCCTGGTGGGAGGGGGTGGCTACACCTTC.